This T cell receptor (beta chain) was sequenced for a study of OX40 agonist ivuxolimab in advanced cancers. Turning to the study itself: The patients got ivuxolimab, which is an agonistic anti-OX40 (CD134) antibody. Cohort: approximately 83% men, mean age approximately 60, aged about 23 to 80. Broader study findings: Fewer expanded clones were found on average in CD4+ than in CD8+ T cells.

As for this clone: The antigen is undetermined.

Trimming removed 6 bases from V and 0 bases from J, with 18 bases in between. CDR1 and CDR2 (germline): SGHRS, YFSETQ. The CDR3 runs 16 residues. TCRdb's table, derived via immunoSEQ multiplex PCR, lists solely in-frame clones and lacks some. The sample carries some 100,000 clones, under 95% recorded once. Blood was sampled at baseline, cycle 4 day 1, and cycle 7 day 1. This clonotype was sampled from an adult with an advanced solid tumor such as melanoma, head and neck, liver or kidney cancer. Specimen: CD4+ or CD8+ T cells sorted from blood, collected in a trial of the OX40 agonist ivuxolimab. The J gene is TRBJ1-2, the V gene TRBV5-1; D remains ambiguous. Here the CDR3 reads CASNLGSGFTNYGYTF. CDR3 DNA sequence: TGCGCCAGCAACTTAGGATCCGGGTTCACTAACTATGGCTACACCTTC.